This T cell receptor beta chain was identified in a study of T cells in Graves' hyperthyroidism and ophthalmopathy. Amplified TCR beta CDR3 regions derived from RNA transcripts. The HTBI set primed first-round TCR CDR3 RT-PCR. TCRdb analysed the multiplex PCR reads with MiXCR anew, one entry per CDR3 protein. The repertoire holds approximately 400,000 distinct CDR3 sequences, with roughly 14% as singletons. This clonotype has a handful of counts. The antigen is undetermined. Newly diagnosed hyperthyroidism, duration under 2 months, in patients aged 18 to 65. About 10 ml fresh peripheral blood yielded the PBMCs. Findings and caveats of the study: In the blood, most expanded thyroid clonotypes above 0.001 appeared as well. A model using 13 V-J features told ophthalmopathy apart from stable hyperthyroidism.

The sequencing input was blood. This TCR came from a woman in her late teens or twenties with Graves' hyperthyroidism.

CDR3 residues: CASSTGTGELTDTQYF. The CDR3 bases are TGTGCCAGTAGTACCGGGACAGGGGAGCTGACAGATACGCAGTATTTT. The J gene is TRBJ2-3, the V gene TRBV19; 10 bases fit TRBD1. Germline lookup yields CDR1 LNHDA and CDR2 SQIVND (reference sequence). The ends lost 4 bases at V and 3 bases at J; junction bases unmatched: 7. The CDR3 covers 16 residues.